Shown below are 16 T cell receptor beta chains from a single sample sequenced in a study of T cell responses to AZD1222 COVID-19 vaccine. Using immunoSEQ multiplex PCR, the repertoire was profiled, and TCRdb retains in-frame clones only, with some absent. The table has approximately 150,000 clones, around 88% seen once. Specimen: peripheral blood, collected 28 days after the second AZD1222 dose. The receptors shown here come from an adult who received the AZD1222 COVID-19 vaccine.

The chain employs TRBV11-3 and TRBJ1-6, with D unresolved. The V gene's germline CDR1 is SGHNT and CDR2 YENEEA. V lost 6 bases and J 7 bases, leaving 10 bases between the germline ends. The CDR3 runs to 13 residues. Here the CDR3 DNA reads TGTGCCAGCAGTTGGGATTTAAATTCACCCCTCCACTTT. Its translation is CASSWDLNSPLHF.

This clone was seen more than once but under ten times. The chain couples TRBV21-1 to TRBJ1-1; the table's TRBD1 call for D was not verified on the DNA. TRBV21-1 is an annotated pseudogene. The CDR3 covers 15 residues. CDR3 in DNA: TGTGCCACGTATCGACATACCTTCGGGAACACTGAAGCTTTCTTT. It encodes CATYRHTFGNTEAFF.

The chain combines TRBV18 with TRBJ1-4, with unresolved D. The V gene lost 3 bases and the J gene lost 7 bases, with 18 bases spanning the gap. The V gene's germline CDR1 is KGHSH and CDR2 LQKENI. The CDR3 runs to 16 residues. This CDR3 reads CASSPEDAQLGEKLFF. DNA of the CDR3: TGTGCCAGCTCACCTGAGGACGCGCAGTTGGGTGAAAAACTGTTTTTT.

This clone was detected only once. This rearrangement joins TRBV6-1 to TRBJ1-2, with D possibly TRBD1 on 5 matching bases. The V and J ends lost 2 bases and 2 bases respectively, with 9 bases between them. CDR3 size: 14 residues. Germline V gene sequence: CDR1 MNHNS, CDR2 SASEGT. The CDR3: CASSERTPNYGYTF. For the CDR3, the DNA is TGTGCCAGCAGTGAAAGGACACCCAACTATGGCTACACCTTC.

CDR3 in DNA: TGTGCCAGCAGCCAAGCCTTGGACTGGAACACTGAAGCTTTCTTT. Its protein product is CASSQALDWNTEAFF. This sequence joins TRBV3-1 (or the pseudogene TRBV3-2) and TRBJ1-1; D ambiguous. The CDR3 consists of 15 residues. Per germline, CDR1 LGHDT and CDR2 YNNKEL (reference sequence). The ends were cut back, 1 base at V and 1 base at J, with 10 bases in the middle.

This clone was seen a handful of times. The CDR3 nucleotides are TGTGCCAGCAGCCGCCTAAACAGATACGATGGCTACACCTTC. Translation gives CASSRLNRYDGYTF. The V and J genes are TRBV7-9 and TRBJ1-2, with D unclear. Germline V gene data show CDR1 as SEHNR and CDR2 as FQNEAQ (reference sequence). The V and J ends lost 5 bases and 6 bases respectively, with 16 bases between them. This CDR3 spans 14 amino acids.

The rearrangement links TRBV18 to TRBJ1-4; no reliable D call. The ends were cut back, 0 bases at V and 7 bases at J, with 15 bases in the middle. There are 16 residues in the CDR3. The germline V gene encodes CDR1 KGHSH and CDR2 LQKENI. CDR3 in DNA: TGTGCCAGCTCACCACCGGGCCCCACCACGGGTGAAAAACTGTTTTTT. Encoded protein: CASSPPGPTTGEKLFF.

The V and J genes are TRBV19 and TRBJ1-2; the D is unclear. Germline V gene lookup returns CDR1 LNHDA and CDR2 SQIVND (reference sequence). Trimming removed 5 bases from V and 1 base from J, with 14 bases in between. The CDR3 totals 15 residues. The CDR3 reads CASSPTPTNNYGYTF. The CDR3 coding sequence is TGTGCCAGTAGTCCAACCCCCACCAATAACTATGGCTACACCTTC.

The V call is TRBV3-1 (or the pseudogene TRBV3-2), the J call TRBJ2-7; the D is unclear. CDR3 size: 13 residues. The V gene lost 1 base and the J gene lost 4 bases, with 8 bases spanning the gap. In germline, CDR1 is LGHDT, CDR2 YNNKEL (reference sequence). The CDR3 DNA reads TGTGCCAGCAGCCAAGGTATCCTTTACGAGCAGTACTTC. Protein product: CASSQGILYEQYF.

The chain uses TRBV10-3 and TRBJ1-1; 7 bases are shared with TRBD1. J lost 2 bases, V lost 10 bases, and 22 bases had no gene match. The CDR3 length is 18 residues. The germline V gene encodes CDR1 ENHRY and CDR2 SYGVKD. The CDR3 loop is CATLEPRQGWLLNTEAFF. The CDR3 nucleotides are TGTGCCACCCTTGAACCTCGACAGGGTTGGCTATTAAACACTGAAGCTTTCTTT.

The V and J genes are TRBV7-8 and TRBJ1-1; tentative D call: TRBD1 (6 bases). V dropped 5 bases and J dropped 6 bases, with 10 bases sitting between them. The CDR3 runs 12 residues. In germline, CDR1 is SGHVS, CDR2 FQNEAQ. CDR3 protein: CASSEGGAEAFF. In DNA form, the CDR3 reads TGTGCCAGCAGCGAGGGGGGGGCTGAAGCTTTCTTT.

The CDR3 spells CASSQGRQGSNYGYTF. CDR3 bases: TGTGCCAGCAGCCAAGGACGACAGGGAAGTAACTATGGCTACACCTTC. V usage is TRBV4-2 and J usage is TRBJ1-2; 7 nucleotides match TRBD1. This CDR3 is 16 amino acids long. Germline loops: CDR1 LGHNA, CDR2 YNFKEQ. The V gene end was trimmed by 1 base and the J gene end by 1 base; junction bases not matched to a gene: 6.

The chain is built from TRBV19 and TRBJ1-1, with TRBD1 matching 8 bases. The germline V gene has CDR1 LNHDA and CDR2 SQIVND (reference sequence). The CDR3 contains 14 residues. Trimming removed 4 bases from V and 3 bases from J; junction bases left unmatched: 4. CDR3 in amino acids: CASSTGGWDTEAFF. The CDR3 DNA reads as TGTGCCAGTAGTACAGGGGGCTGGGACACTGAAGCTTTCTTT.

As to this clone: One junction end does not reproduce the germline sequence, and a read error may be involved. The J gene is TRBJ1-1, the V gene TRBV4-1, with a weak D call TRBD1 (5 bases). Germline V CDR1 and CDR2: MGHRA, YSYEKL. This CDR3 is built from 15 residues. CDR3 sequence reads: CASSQGKSAWDLWRF. For the CDR3, the DNA is TGCGCCAGCAGCCAAGGAAAATCAGCTTGGGACCTCTGGCGCTTT.

The chain combines TRBV28 with TRBJ1-4, with D perhaps matching TRBD1 (5 bases). V was cut by 2 bases and J by 10 bases, with 11 bases left in between. The CDR3 is 13 amino acids. Germline CDR1 MDHEN, CDR2 SYDVKM. CDR3 amino acids: CASSLGGGGKLFF. The CDR3 DNA reads as TGTGCCAGCAGTTTAGGGGGGGGAGGAAAACTGTTTTTT.

This chain uses TRBV5-1 with TRBJ2-6; no clear D gene. Germline CDR1 is SGHRS and CDR2 is YFSETQ. V lost 1 base to trimming and J lost 0 bases, with 2 bases between them. The CDR3 is made up of 14 amino acids. Here the CDR3 DNA reads TGCGCCAGCAGCTTGTACTCTGGGGCCAACGTCCTGACTTTC. Amino acid sequence: CASSLYSGANVLTF.